This T cell receptor beta chain comes out of a study of identical twins (dated by TCRdb to 2016 to 2017). With respect to the entire study: The study deep-sequenced TCR alpha and beta repertoires from monozygotic twins, unrelated adults of various ages and cord blood to test whether fetal clonotypes persist. To rule out contamination, the twin experiments were replicated at different times with different library preparation protocols. Results and caveats for the whole study, not just this receptor: Out-of-frame TCR alpha sequences shared between twins showed an excess of low generation-probability sequences compared with coincidental sharing between unrelated individuals. Fewer insertions were carried by abundant cord blood beta clonotypes; a weaker similar trend was observed in young adult naive repertoires, while no such trend was observed in memory repertoires. Invariant T cells such as MAIT and iNKT could partly confound zero-insertion analyses, although diverse VJ usage argued against such confounding for most clonotypes. Out-of-frame TCR alpha sharing in monozygotic twins was systematically underestimated by recombination models, whereas sharing between unrelated individuals was in agreement with the recombination models. Because the same donors could not be followed over many years, conclusions were based on cross-sectional statistical analysis. A weaker excess of twin sharing was found in beta out-of-frame sequences because the signal-to-noise ratio was lowered by fewer shared sequences.

A distance of 10 bases separates the germline ends of V and J, which lose 5 bases and 2 bases respectively. Sequences SGHTA (CDR1) and FQGNSA (CDR2) are obtained from the germline V gene. There are 14 amino acids in the CDR3, from cysteine to phenylalanine inclusive. Kept here is only the CDR3 DNA, which spans 42 bases and is read in frame from base 1. This clonotype was seen a few times. No antigen is known for it. No much larger clone exists at a distance of one base, and base qualities are not known. Library prep was done by 5' RACE. Sequencing instrument: Illumina HiSeq 2000. Template switching introduced a universal primer binding site; the final cDNA contained a unique molecular identifier, enabling accurate counting of TCR cDNA molecules. First-strand cDNA for TCR alpha and beta chains was synthesized from specific primers in the conserved constant-segment region. To control for contamination, every cDNA library was double barcoded, receiving both a SMART-Mk sample barcode and Illumina barcodes. TruSeq adapter sequences and Illumina sample barcodes were added in two successive PCR steps. Sequencing of the TCR alpha and beta cDNA libraries was done on the Illumina HiSeq platform using custom primers. Concerning the study's data processing: MiGEC was used to process raw reads and extract unique molecular identifiers, and MiXCR was used to find CDR3 positions. For each individual, recombination models were inferred using an EM algorithm with the repgenHMM and IGoR tools. The tcR package in R was used for shared clonotype analysis, with sharing normalized by the product of cloneset sizes. To study raw recombination free of thymic and clonal selection effects, out-of-frame nonproductive sequences were analyzed. TCRdb passed the public sequencing reads through fastp at Q25 and MiXCR, retaining productive beta sequences. Merged by CDR3 protein, the rows form single entries marked with the most common genes and DNA. The V and J calls here are based on TCRdb, not the publication. This sample comprises 400,000 to 550,000 distinct CDR3 sequences, approximately 24% of them detected only once. Just under 3% of the sample comes from the top ten.

All donors were healthy Caucasians. The twin cohort comprised three pairs of female monozygotic twins, all aged roughly 18 to 30 years. Positive isolation kits from Invitrogen were used to isolate CD4+ and CD8+ T cell populations. These records were also assigned to another study, of T cells expressing NK-cell markers. The second publication reports: Three sorted T-cell subsets (CD3+CD56+NKG2C+, CD3+CD56+NKG2C- and CD3+CD56-NKG2C+) from eight donors had their TCR beta-chain repertoires profiled. Of the eight sequenced donors, seven were found to be HCMV-seropositive and one was found to be HCMV-seronegative. In several experiments an anti-gammadeltaTCR antibody was added to restrict sorting to alphabetaTCR-expressing T cells. In a handful of donors, the dominant CD3+CD56+NKG2C+ clonotypes ranked among the top 10 CD8+ clonotypes, making up roughly 1.0-7.5% of CD8+ T cells. Those dominant clonotypes were again the most abundant among CD3+CD56-NKG2C+ cells in several donors, at roughly 28.3-60.1%. Whether the expanded NKG2C-expressing T cell clones were specific for HCMV antigens was left unclear. The study sequenced eight donors, all healthy volunteers chosen at random: three men and five women. HCMV serostatus was determined by detecting HCMV-specific IgG in serum with a commercial ELISA kit. MIGEC handled demultiplexing of the reads and grouping by UMI, while MiTCR was used to assemble and quantify clonotypes. Only TCR cDNA sequences supported by at least two reads were kept to exclude erroneous sequences. Downstream repertoire analysis used the tcR package, and clonotypes were matched across fractions by CDR3 nucleotide sequence plus V segment. VDJmatch was used to annotate antigen specificity against VDJdb, with one amino acid substitution in CDR3 allowed.

The sequencing input was CD4+ T cells sorted from blood. The TCR sequence derives from a woman between 18 and 30 years old in good health. This chain is built from TRBV7-2 and TRBJ1-5; a confident D gene designation cannot be given. The DNA sequence reads TGTGCCAGCAGCCCGAGGCAGGGCAATCAGCCCCAGCATTTT. The translation is CASSPRQGNQPQHF.